This TCR beta chain was recovered during a study of OX40 agonist ivuxolimab in advanced cancers. Trimming took 4 bases from V and 0 from J, leaving 13 bases between them. Germline assignment: CDR1 SNHLY and CDR2 FYNNEI. This CDR3 comprises 15 residues. By sample fraction, this clone is medium-sized. The method was immunoSEQ multiplex PCR; TCRdb's version includes in-frame clones alone and lacks a portion of them. Of some 40,000 clones listed, more than 80% are singletons. The sequencing here drew on CD4+ or CD8+ T cells sorted from blood, taken in a trial of the OX40 agonist ivuxolimab. The chain employs TRBV2 and TRBJ2-7; either TRBD1 or TRBD2 may supply D (6 bases each). The clonotype comes from an adult with an advanced solid tumor such as melanoma, head and neck, liver or kidney cancer. CDR3: CASSGGRGLSYEQYF. DNA for the CDR3: TGTGCCAGCAGTGGGGGGCGGGGCCTCTCCTACGAGCAGTACTTC.